These 2 T cell receptor beta chains were sequenced from one sample in a study of T cell changes during pregnancy in multiple sclerosis. The assay was immunoSEQ multiplex PCR, and TCRdb's table has in-frame clones only and misses some. Here the sample spans approximately 47,000 clones, about 90% being singletons. Here the sequenced sample was peripheral blood, taken in the first trimester of pregnancy. Receptor source: a female donor with multiple sclerosis, enrolled in a pregnancy study.

The genes are TRBV7-9 and TRBJ2-1, with 7 positions matching TRBD2. The germline CDR1 and CDR2 sequences are SEHNR and FQNEAQ (reference sequence). The CDR3 extends over 14 amino acids. The J segment lost 6 bases and the V segment lost 7 bases, leaving 9 bases of the junction unmatched. CDR3 sequence reads: CASTLGLEINEQFF. The DNA for the CDR3 is TGTGCCAGCACCCTTGGACTAGAGATCAATGAGCAGTTCTTC.

The chain combines TRBV6-5 with TRBJ2-7; 11 bases map to TRBD2. V dropped 7 bases and J dropped 0; count of bases not matched to a gene: 5. The CDR3 is made up of 15 amino acids. Germline CDR1 is MNHEY and CDR2 is SVGAGI. CDR3 nucleotide sequence: TGTGCCAGCAAAAGACTAGCGGGGAGCTCCTACGAGCAGTACTTC. Its translation: CASKRLAGSSYEQYF.